This TCR beta chain was documented in a study of naive and memory T cell subsets. EMRA cells were CD45RA+CD27-, and effector memory cells CD45RA-CD27-. The beta constant-region primer was an equimolar mix of two oligonucleotides covering TRBC1 and TRBC2. Four rounds of PCR amplified the ligated cDNA using nested alpha and beta constant-region primers plus SP2. TCRdb redid the calling of the UMI-ligation and nested PCR reads with MiXCR, one entry per CDR3 protein. The table has 30,000 to 40,000 distinct CDR3 sequences, roughly 18% seen once. Overall study findings and caveats: In CD4 and CD8 cells, diversity dropped from naive through EMRA.

This clonotype has a count of ten or more. Its antigen is currently unknown. The sequencing sample was made of effector memory CD4+ T cells from blood. The subset here: effector memory, CD45RA- CD27-. This clonotype was sampled from a human donor in good health.

The CDR3 sequence: CSAQGIGSGVNNEQFF. CDR3 in DNA: TGCAGTGCTCAGGGCATCGGGAGCGGAGTCAACAATGAGCAGTTCTTC. The gene calls are TRBV20-1 and TRBJ2-1; D perhaps matches TRBD2 (6 bases). The length of the CDR3 is 16 residues. Trimming removed 5 bases at V and 5 bases at J, with 22 bases between. Germline V gene data show CDR1 as DFQATT and CDR2 as SNEGSKA (reference sequence).